This TCR beta chain came from a study of T cell responses to AZD1222 COVID-19 vaccine (dated by TCRdb to the early 2020s). In the study overall: TCR sequencing covered roughly 230 trial participants: about 210 given two doses of AZD1222 and 26 given two doses of MenACWY control vaccine. Trial participants were enrolled by age into 18-55, 56-69 and 70-plus year subgroups, with roughly 150, 30 and 60 TCR-sequenced participants respectively. What the research found in general, with its limitations: No day 14 peak-response samples were available, so repertoires were characterized only after the peak T cell response. A significant rise in spike-specific TCR breadth and depth was observed after two AZD1222 doses relative to day 0 and relative to MenACWY recipients. Conclusions about previously exposed vaccinees are limited, since just a handful of AZD1222 recipients were seropositive for SARS-CoV-2 at baseline. CD4 TCRs associated with the vaccine covered the entire spike protein, and the dominant responses were in regions 160-218 and 743-854. Reportedly, almost half of the unique spike-specific TCRs recognized epitopes lying outside the regions that are mutated in the B.1.351 and B.1.1.7 variants. In the small 56-69-year group, the increase in depth fell short of significance, most likely because of low power. Participants were mostly white British, with more females than males. The authors suggested clonal diversity may have been underestimated.

The CDR3 starts with the cysteine, ends with the phenylalanine, and has 16 residues. Only the CDR3 DNA is retained, 48 bases long and in frame from the first base. Germline trimming: 8 bases from V, 0 bases from J; junction bases outside gene matches: 12. CDR1 and CDR2 are drawn from the germline V gene (reference sequence): SEHNR, FQNEAQ. Note on this clone: No antigen is known for it. No base quality information exists; no much larger clone differs at one position.

The sample's time point label, decoded: about 28 days (+/-7) after the second vaccine dose. Because spike-specific TCR depth and breadth did not differ between the two schedules, AZD1222 recipients who got a second dose at roughly 4 weeks were pooled with those who got a second dose at roughly 12 weeks. Vaccinee samples came from UK trials COV001 and COV002, including a single-blind randomized controlled phase 2/3 trial of AZD1222 (ChAdOx1 nCoV-19) in healthy adults. For TCRbeta chain sequencing, PBMC samples were collected from trial participants at day 0 and at day 28 after the second dose. The CDR3 regions of human TCRbeta chains were subjected to immunosequencing. Concerning the study's data processing: TCRs in the repertoires were matched against a reference library of SARS-CoV-2-specific TCRs that had been generated with the MIRA antigen-specificity platform. Breadth was defined as the fraction of unique TCRs that were SARS-CoV-2-associated. Depth was defined as the fraction of total T cells that were SARS-CoV-2-associated. Using the MIRA data, each spike-specific TCR was assigned both to the spike region to which the TCR was reactive and to a CD4 or CD8 class. Log10-transformed breadth and depth values were compared by one-way ANOVA with Sidak's multiple comparisons tests. Here the immuneACCESS table is served through TCRdb, limited to in-frame sequences with V and J called. Missing clones are a known gap in these copies; in checked studies unresolved V genes cover under half, and the rest lacks a known reason. V, J and clone size were drawn from that table, and D and trimming were deduced from the DNA. The sample yields 50,000 to 65,000 clones; more than 80% were counted once. Together, the top ten hold roughly 14% of the sample.

This sequence was found in an adult who received the AZD1222 COVID-19 vaccine. This chain joins TRBV7-9 to TRBJ1-1, and 7 junctional nucleotides match TRBD1. The sample in question was peripheral blood, obtained 28 days after the second AZD1222 dose. The CDR3 protein is CASVPGWDRVNTEAFF. The bases read TGTGCCAGCGTTCCTGGCTGGGACAGAGTGAACACTGAAGCTTTCTTT.